This T cell receptor (beta chain) is from a study of blood T cell repertoires in COVID-19. Study-wide context: Acute-phase and convalescent COVID-19 samples originated in the United States, Italy and Spain.

Clones were read by immunoSEQ multiplex PCR, and TCRdb kept only the in-frame ones, dropping some. The sample yields under 450,000 clones, around 88% seen once. The sequence derives from a woman aged 55 to 70 with COVID-19, enrolled during active disease. The sample taken for sequencing was peripheral blood.

In nucleotides, the CDR3 is TGTGCCAGCAGCCCGACCCGCAGGGCCTCCACAGATACGCAGTATTTT. As protein: CASSPTRRASTDTQYF. This rearrangement joins TRBV3-1 (or the pseudogene TRBV3-2) to TRBJ2-3; possibly TRBD1 for D (5 bases). Deletions cut 4 bases from V and 2 bases from J, with 16 bases between. The germline CDR1 and CDR2 sequences are LGHDT and YNNKEL (reference sequence). The CDR3 sequence is 16 residues long.